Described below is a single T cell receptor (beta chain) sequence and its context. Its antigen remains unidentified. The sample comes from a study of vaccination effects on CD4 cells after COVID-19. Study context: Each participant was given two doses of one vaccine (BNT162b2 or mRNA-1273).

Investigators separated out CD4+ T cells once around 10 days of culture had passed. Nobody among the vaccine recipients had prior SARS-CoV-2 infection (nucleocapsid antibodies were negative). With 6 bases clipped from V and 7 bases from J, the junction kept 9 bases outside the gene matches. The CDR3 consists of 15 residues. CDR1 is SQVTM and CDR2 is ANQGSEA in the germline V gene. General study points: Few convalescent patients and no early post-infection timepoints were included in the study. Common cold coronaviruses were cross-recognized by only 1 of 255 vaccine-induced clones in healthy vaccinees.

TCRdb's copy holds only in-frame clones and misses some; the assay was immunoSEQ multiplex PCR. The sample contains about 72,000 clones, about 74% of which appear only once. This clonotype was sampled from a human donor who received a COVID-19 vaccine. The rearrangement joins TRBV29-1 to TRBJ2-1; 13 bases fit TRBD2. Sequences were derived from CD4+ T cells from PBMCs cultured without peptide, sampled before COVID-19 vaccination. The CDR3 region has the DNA TGCAGCGTACCGACTAGCGGGGGGTCAGGAAATGAGCAGTTCTTC. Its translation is CSVPTSGGSGNEQFF.